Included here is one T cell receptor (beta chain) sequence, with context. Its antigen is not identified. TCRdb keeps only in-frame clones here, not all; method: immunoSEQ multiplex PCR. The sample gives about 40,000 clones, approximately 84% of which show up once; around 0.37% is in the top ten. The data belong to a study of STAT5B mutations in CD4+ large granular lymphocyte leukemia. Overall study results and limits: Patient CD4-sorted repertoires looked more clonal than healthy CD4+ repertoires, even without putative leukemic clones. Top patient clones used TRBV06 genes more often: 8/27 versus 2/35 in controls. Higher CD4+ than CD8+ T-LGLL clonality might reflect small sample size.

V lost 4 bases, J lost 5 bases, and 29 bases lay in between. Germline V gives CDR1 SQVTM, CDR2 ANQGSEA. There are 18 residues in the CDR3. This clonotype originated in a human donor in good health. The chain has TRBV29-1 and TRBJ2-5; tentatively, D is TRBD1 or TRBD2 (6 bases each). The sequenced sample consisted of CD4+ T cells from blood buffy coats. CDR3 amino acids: CSVGVYFRGVGAGETQYF. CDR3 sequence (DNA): TGCAGCGTTGGGGTATACTTTAGGGGGGTCGGAGCGGGCGAGACCCAGTACTTC.